The rows below give T cell receptor beta chains drawn from one sample of a study of blood T cell repertoires in COVID-19. Assay used: immunoSEQ multiplex PCR; TCRdb lists only in-frame clones, some missing. The sample records some 130,000 clones, 70% to 80% being singletons. Sequencing was done on a sample of peripheral blood. These receptors were obtained from a man aged 60 to 69 who had recovered from COVID-19. The CDR3 runs from the conserved cysteine through the conserved F or W. The D gene is left open where the match is weak. Some rows mark clone size as missing; the rest say once, few, many or name a class of expanded clone.

j_call: TRBJ2-2
d_call: TRBD1
cdr3_length: 14
clone_size: .
v_call: TRBV5-1
cdr3_nt: TGCGCCAGCAAGGGACAGACGAACACCGGGGAGCTGTTTTTT
cdr3_aa: CASKGQTNTGELFF

j_call: TRBJ1-5
d_call: .
cdr3_length: 13
clone_size: .
v_call: TRBV5-1
cdr3_nt: TGCGCCAGCAGCACGGGAGAAAGGCAGCCCCAGCATTTT
cdr3_aa: CASSTGERQPQHF

j_call: TRBJ1-2
d_call: .
cdr3_length: 16
clone_size: .
v_call: TRBV4-3
cdr3_nt: TGCGCCAGCAGCCAAGATCTGGGCTTGGGCCAGCTTGGCTACACCTTC
cdr3_aa: CASSQDLGLGQLGYTF

j_call: TRBJ2-2
d_call: TRBD1
cdr3_length: 19
clone_size: few
v_call: TRBV7-6
cdr3_nt: TGTGCCAGCAGCACCTACAGCGAGGGACAAGGGGGCTGGACCGGGGAGCTGTTTTTT
cdr3_aa: CASSTYSEGQGGWTGELFF

j_call: TRBJ2-5
d_call: TRBD1
cdr3_length: 14
clone_size: once
v_call: TRBV5-1
cdr3_nt: TGCGCCAGCAGCGCCAAACAGGGGGTTGAGACCCAGTACTTC
cdr3_aa: CASSAKQGVETQYF

j_call: TRBJ2-7
d_call: .
cdr3_length: 13
clone_size: .
v_call: TRBV27
cdr3_nt: TGTGCCAGCAGTTTGACTTCCCCCTACGAGCAGTACTTC
cdr3_aa: CASSLTSPYEQYF

j_call: TRBJ2-2
d_call: TRBD1
cdr3_length: 15
clone_size: .
v_call: TRBV24-1
cdr3_nt: TGTGCCACCAGTCCAAGGGACAGGGGGGCCGGGGAGCTGTTTTTT
cdr3_aa: CATSPRDRGAGELFF

j_call: TRBJ2-3
d_call: .
cdr3_length: 15
clone_size: .
v_call: TRBV4-1
cdr3_nt: TGCGCCAGCAGCCCCTCGAGGGGGACCACAGATACGCAGTATTTT
cdr3_aa: CASSPSRGTTDTQYF

j_call: TRBJ1-5
d_call: .
cdr3_length: 15
clone_size: .
v_call: TRBV28
cdr3_nt: TGTGCCAGCAGTTTGTTACAGGGAAGCAATCAGCCCCAGCATTTT
cdr3_aa: CASSLLQGSNQPQHF

j_call: TRBJ2-6
d_call: .
cdr3_length: 12
clone_size: .
v_call: TRBV3-1/TRBV3-2
cdr3_nt: TGTGCCGCAGAATCTGGGGCCAACGTCCTGACTTTC
cdr3_aa: CAAESGANVLTF

j_call: TRBJ1-1
d_call: .
cdr3_length: 15
clone_size: .
v_call: TRBV10-3
cdr3_nt: TGTGCCATCAGTGAGTCGCCCGGTAGTAACACTGAAGCTTTCTTT
cdr3_aa: CAISESPGSNTEAFF

j_call: TRBJ2-1
d_call: .
cdr3_length: 14
clone_size: once
v_call: TRBV10-3
cdr3_nt: TGTGCCATAAGCCGCGGGACAGACTACAATGAGCAGTTCTTC
cdr3_aa: CAISRGTDYNEQFF

j_call: TRBJ2-5
d_call: TRBD2
cdr3_length: 15
clone_size: .
v_call: TRBV7-3
cdr3_nt: TGTGCCAGCAGCGGTACTAGCGGGGGGGTCGAGACCCAGTACTTC
cdr3_aa: CASSGTSGGVETQYF

j_call: TRBJ1-2
d_call: TRBD1
cdr3_length: 15
clone_size: .
v_call: TRBV19
cdr3_nt: TGTGCCAGTAGTTCGGACAGGGGGAATGACTATGGCTACACCTTC
cdr3_aa: CASSSDRGNDYGYTF

j_call: TRBJ1-5
d_call: .
cdr3_length: 15
clone_size: .
v_call: TRBV6-5
cdr3_nt: TGTGCCAGCAGTTATACAGGAAGGGGCAATCAGCCCCAGCATTTT
cdr3_aa: CASSYTGRGNQPQHF

j_call: TRBJ2-2
d_call: .
cdr3_length: 14
clone_size: .
v_call: TRBV18
cdr3_nt: TGTGCCAGCTCACTACAGGGTAGCACCGGGGAGCTGTTTTTT
cdr3_aa: CASSLQGSTGELFF